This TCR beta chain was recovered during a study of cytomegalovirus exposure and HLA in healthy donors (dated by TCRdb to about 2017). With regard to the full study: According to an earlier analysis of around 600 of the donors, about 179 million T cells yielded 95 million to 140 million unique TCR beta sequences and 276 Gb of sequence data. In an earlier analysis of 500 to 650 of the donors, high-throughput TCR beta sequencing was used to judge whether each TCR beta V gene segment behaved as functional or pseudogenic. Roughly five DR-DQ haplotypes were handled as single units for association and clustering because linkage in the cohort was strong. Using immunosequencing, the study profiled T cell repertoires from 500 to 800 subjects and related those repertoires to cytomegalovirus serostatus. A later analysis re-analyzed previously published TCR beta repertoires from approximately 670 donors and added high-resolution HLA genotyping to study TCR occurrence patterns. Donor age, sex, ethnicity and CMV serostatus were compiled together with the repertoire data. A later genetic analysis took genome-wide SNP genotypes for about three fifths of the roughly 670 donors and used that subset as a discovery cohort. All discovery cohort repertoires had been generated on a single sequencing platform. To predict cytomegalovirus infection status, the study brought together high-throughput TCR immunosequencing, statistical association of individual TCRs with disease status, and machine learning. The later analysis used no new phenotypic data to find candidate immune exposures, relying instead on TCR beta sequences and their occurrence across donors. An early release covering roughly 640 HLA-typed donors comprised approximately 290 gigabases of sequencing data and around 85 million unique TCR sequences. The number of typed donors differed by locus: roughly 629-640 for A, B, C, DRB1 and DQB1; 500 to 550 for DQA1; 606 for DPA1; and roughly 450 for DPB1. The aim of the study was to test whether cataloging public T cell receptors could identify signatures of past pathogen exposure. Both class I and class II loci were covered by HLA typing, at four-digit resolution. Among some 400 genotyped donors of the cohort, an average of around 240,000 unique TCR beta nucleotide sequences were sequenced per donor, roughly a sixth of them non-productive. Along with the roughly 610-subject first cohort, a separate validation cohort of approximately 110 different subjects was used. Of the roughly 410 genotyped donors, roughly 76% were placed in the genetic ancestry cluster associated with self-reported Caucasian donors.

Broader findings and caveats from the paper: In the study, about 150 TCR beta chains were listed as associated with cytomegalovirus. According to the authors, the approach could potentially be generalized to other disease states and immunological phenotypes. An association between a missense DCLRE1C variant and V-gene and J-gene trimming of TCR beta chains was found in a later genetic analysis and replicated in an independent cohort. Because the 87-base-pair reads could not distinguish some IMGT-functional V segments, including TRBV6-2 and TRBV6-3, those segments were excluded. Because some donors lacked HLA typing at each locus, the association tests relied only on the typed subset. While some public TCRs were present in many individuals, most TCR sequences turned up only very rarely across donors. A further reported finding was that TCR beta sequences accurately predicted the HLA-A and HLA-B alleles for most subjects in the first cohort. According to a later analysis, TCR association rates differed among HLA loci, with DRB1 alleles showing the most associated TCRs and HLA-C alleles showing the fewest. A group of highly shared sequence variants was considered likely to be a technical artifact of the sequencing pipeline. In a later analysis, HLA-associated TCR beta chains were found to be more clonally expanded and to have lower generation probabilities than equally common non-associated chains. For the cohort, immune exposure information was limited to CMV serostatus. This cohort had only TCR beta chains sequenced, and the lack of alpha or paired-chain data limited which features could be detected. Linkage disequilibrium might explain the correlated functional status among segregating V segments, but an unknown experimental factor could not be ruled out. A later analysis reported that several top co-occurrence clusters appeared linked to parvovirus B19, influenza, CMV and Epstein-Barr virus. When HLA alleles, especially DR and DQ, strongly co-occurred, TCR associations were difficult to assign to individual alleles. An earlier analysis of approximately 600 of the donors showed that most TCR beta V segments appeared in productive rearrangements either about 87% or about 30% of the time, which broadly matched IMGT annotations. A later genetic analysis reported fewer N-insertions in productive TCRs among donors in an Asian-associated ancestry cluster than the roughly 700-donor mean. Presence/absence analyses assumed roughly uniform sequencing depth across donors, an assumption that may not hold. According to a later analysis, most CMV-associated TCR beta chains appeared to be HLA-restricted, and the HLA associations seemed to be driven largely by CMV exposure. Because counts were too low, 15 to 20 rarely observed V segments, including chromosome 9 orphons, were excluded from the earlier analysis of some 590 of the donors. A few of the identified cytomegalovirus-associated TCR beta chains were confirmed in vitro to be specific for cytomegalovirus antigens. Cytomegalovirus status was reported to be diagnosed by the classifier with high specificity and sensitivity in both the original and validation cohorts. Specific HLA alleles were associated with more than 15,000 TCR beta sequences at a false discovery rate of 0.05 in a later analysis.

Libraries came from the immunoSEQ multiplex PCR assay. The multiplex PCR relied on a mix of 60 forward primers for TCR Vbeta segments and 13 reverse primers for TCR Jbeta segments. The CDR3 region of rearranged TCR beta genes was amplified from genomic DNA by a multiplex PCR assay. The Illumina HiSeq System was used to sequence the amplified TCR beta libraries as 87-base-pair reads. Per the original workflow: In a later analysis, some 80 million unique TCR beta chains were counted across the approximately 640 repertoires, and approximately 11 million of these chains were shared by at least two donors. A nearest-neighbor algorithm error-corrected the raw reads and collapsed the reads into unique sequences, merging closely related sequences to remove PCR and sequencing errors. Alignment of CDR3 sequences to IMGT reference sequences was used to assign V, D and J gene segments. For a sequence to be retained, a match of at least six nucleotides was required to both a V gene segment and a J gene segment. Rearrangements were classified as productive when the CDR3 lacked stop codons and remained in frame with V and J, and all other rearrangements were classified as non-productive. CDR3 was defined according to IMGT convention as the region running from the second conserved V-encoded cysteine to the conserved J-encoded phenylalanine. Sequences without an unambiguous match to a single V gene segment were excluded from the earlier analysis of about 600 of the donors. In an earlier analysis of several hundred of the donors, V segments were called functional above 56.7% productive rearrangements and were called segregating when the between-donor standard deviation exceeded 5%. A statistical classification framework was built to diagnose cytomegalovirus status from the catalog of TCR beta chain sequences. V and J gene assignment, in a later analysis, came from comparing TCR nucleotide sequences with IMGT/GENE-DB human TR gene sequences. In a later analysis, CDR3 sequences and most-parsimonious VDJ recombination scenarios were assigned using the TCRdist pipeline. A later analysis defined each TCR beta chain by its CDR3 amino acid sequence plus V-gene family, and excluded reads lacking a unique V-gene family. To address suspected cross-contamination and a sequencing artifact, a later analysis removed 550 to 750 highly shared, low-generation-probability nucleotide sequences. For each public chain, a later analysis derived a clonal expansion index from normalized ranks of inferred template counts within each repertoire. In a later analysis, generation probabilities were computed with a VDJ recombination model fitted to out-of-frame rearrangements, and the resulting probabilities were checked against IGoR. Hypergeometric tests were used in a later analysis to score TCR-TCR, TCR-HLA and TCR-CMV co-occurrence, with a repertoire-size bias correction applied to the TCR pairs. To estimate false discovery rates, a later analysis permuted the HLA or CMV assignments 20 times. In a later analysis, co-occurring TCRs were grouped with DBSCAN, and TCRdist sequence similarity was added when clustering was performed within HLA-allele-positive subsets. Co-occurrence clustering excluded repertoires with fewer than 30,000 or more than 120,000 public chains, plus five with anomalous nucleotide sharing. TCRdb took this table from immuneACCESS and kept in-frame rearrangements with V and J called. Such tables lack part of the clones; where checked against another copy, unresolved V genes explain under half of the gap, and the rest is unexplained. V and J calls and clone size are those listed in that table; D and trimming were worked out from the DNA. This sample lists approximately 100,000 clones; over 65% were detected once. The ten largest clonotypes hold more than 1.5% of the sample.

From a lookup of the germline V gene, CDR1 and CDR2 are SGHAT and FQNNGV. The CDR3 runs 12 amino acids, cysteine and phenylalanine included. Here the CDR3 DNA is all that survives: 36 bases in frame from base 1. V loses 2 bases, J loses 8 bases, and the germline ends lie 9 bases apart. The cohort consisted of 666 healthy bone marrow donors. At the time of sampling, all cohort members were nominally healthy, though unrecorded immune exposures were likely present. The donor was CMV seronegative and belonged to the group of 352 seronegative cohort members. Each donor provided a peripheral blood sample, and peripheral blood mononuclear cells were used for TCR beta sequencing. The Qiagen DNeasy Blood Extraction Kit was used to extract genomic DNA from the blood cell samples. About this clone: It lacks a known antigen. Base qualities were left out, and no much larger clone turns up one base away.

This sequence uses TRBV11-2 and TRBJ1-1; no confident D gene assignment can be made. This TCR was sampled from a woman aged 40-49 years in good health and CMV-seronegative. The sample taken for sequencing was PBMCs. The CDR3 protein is CASSLSTGEAFF. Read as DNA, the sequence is TGTGCCAGCAGCTTAAGTACGGGAGAAGCTTTCTTT.